The 32 T cell receptor beta chains listed next were all sequenced from one sample in a study of CD8+CD57+ T cells in acquired aplastic anemia. The template for TCR beta VDJ and CDR3 sequence profiling was genomic DNA. From the reads, TCRdb called clonotypes with MiXCR, one entry per CDR3 protein. The sample lists about 180,000 distinct CDR3 sequences; 40% to 50% were seen once. Source material: sorted CD4+, CD8+, or CD8+CD57+ T cells (not recorded which) from PBMCs. The receptors here all came from a human donor in good health.

This sequence joins TRBV19 and TRBJ2-3; D is ambiguous. V lost 1 base to trimming and J lost 0 bases, with 8 bases between them. The CDR3 totals 15 residues. Per the germline V gene, CDR1 is LNHDA and CDR2 is SQIVND (reference sequence). The CDR3 DNA sequence: TGTGCCAGTAGTATAGGGTTACCTAGCACAGATACGCAGTATTTT. Its protein product is CASSIGLPSTDTQYF. The whole variable domain, filled in from reference TRBV19 and TRBJ2-3, reads DGGITQSPKYLFRKEGQNVTLSCEQNLNHDAMYWYRQDPGQGLRLIYYSQIVNDFQKGDIAEGYSVSREKKESFPLTVTSAQKNPTAFYLCASSIGLPSTDTQYFGPGTRLTVL.

The rearrangement joins TRBV7-9 to TRBJ2-5; D not certain. Germline V CDR1 and CDR2: SEHNR, FQNEAQ (reference sequence). Between the trimmed V and J ends, which lost 5 bases and 5 bases, there was a span of 6 bases. CDR3 length equals 11 residues. The CDR3 is CASSPRETQYF. CDR3 nucleotide sequence: TGTGCCAGCAGCCCTCGGGAGACCCAGTACTTC. Full variable domain (outside the CDR3, taken from reference TRBV7-9 and TRBJ2-5): DTGVSQNPRHKITKRGQNVTFRCDPISEHNRLYWYRQTLGQGPEFLTYFQNEAQLEKSRLLSDRFSAERPKGSFSTLEIQRTEQGDSAMYLCASSPRETQYFGPGTRLLVL.

There are many counts of this clonotype. The chain recombines TRBV11-1 with TRBJ2-7; 8 nucleotides match TRBD1. Germline-derived CDR1 and CDR2 are SGHAT and FQDESV (reference sequence). CDR3 size: 15 residues. The V and J ends lost 3 bases and 6 bases, in that order; junction bases with no gene match: 10. The DNA for the CDR3 is TGTGCCAGCAGCTTGGACAGGGCAGGGTCTCTCGAGCAGTACTTC. It is translated as CASSLDRAGSLEQYF. Full variable domain (rest looked up from reference TRBV11-1 and TRBJ2-7): EAEVAQSPRYKITEKSQAVAFWCDPISGHATLYWYRQILGQGPELLVQFQDESVVDDSQLPKDRFSAERLKGVDSTLKIQPAELGDSAMYLCASSLDRAGSLEQYFGPGTRLTVT.

J is TRBJ1-5 and V is TRBV30; no reliable D call. The CDR3 contains 13 residues. Trimming stripped 5 bases from V and 6 bases from J, with 14 bases between. Germline CDR1 is GTSNPN and CDR2 is SVGIG (reference sequence). CDR3 sequence (DNA): TGTGCCTGGCAAAAGGGATTGTTTCAGCCCCAGCATTTT. This sequence encodes CAWQKGLFQPQHF.

The chain combines TRBV7-3 with TRBJ2-7; D unresolved. V lost 1 base, J lost 3 bases, and 7 bases lay in between. Germline CDR1 is SGHTA and CDR2 is FQGTGA. CDR3 length: 13 amino acids. The CDR3 sequence is CASSLSNSYEQYF. The CDR3 DNA sequence: TGTGCCAGCAGCTTAAGTAACAGCTACGAGCAGTACTTC. Full variable domain (rest looked up from reference TRBV7-3 and TRBJ2-7): GAGVSQTPSNKVTEKGKYVELRCDPISGHTALYWYRQSLGQGPEFLIYFQGTGAADDSGLPNDRFFAVRPEGSVSTLKIQRTERGDSAVYLCASSLSNSYEQYFGPGTRLTVT.

The chain carries TRBV7-3 and TRBJ1-1; TRBD1 is a possible D gene (5 bases). The CDR3 loop spans 12 amino acids. V shed 4 bases and J shed 8 bases, with 11 bases lying between them. Per germline, CDR1 SGHTA and CDR2 FQGTGA. The CDR3 reads CASSSPGPEAFF. The CDR3 DNA is TGTGCCAGCAGCTCGCCGGGACCCGAAGCTTTCTTT. The variable domain in full, completed from reference TRBV7-3 and TRBJ1-1, reads GAGVSQTPSNKVTEKGKYVELRCDPISGHTALYWYRQSLGQGPEFLIYFQGTGAADDSGLPNDRFFAVRPEGSVSTLKIQRTERGDSAVYLCASSSPGPEAFFGQGTRLTVV.

V and J are TRBV15 and TRBJ2-1; 10 bases fit TRBD2. With 1 base clipped from V and 6 bases from J, the junction kept 6 bases outside the gene matches. This CDR3 is 16 amino acids long. Germline CDR1 LNHNV, CDR2 YYDKDF (reference sequence). The CDR3, as DNA: TGTGCCACCAGCAGAGGTACTAGCGGGACATCCAATGAGCAGTTCTTC. Protein: CATSRGTSGTSNEQFF. The full variable domain, rest sourced from reference TRBV15 and TRBJ2-1, is DAMVIQNPRYQVTQFGKPVTLSCSQTLNHNVMYWYQQKSSQAPKLLFHYYDKDFNNEADTPDNFQSRRPNTSFCFLDIRSPGLGDTAMYLCATSRGTSGTSNEQFFGPGTRLTVL.

The chain joins TRBV19 to TRBJ2-6, with D maybe TRBD1 (5 bases). The CDR3 covers 16 residues. V lost 3 bases and J lost 1, with 10 bases in between. Germline V CDR1 and CDR2: LNHDA, SQIVND (reference sequence). The CDR3: CASSIISGSGANVLTF. The CDR3 nucleotides read TGTGCCAGTAGTATTATCTCAGGGTCTGGGGCCAACGTCCTGACTTTC.

This clonotype has a count of ten or more. The gene calls are TRBV19 and TRBJ1-2; D is unresolved. The CDR3 runs to 12 residues. The V end lost 7 bases, the J end lost 1 base, and 7 bases lay between the germline ends. Germline V gene lookup returns CDR1 LNHDA and CDR2 SQIVND (reference sequence). The CDR3 nucleotides are TGTGCCAGTAAGGAGTATAACTATGGCTACACCTTC. It yields the protein CASKEYNYGYTF.

CDR3 amino acids: CAISGTGGNTEAFF. As DNA, the CDR3 is TGTGCCATCAGTGGTACGGGGGGGAACACTGAAGCTTTCTTT. This sequence joins TRBV10-3 and TRBJ1-1; tentatively, D is TRBD1 (5 bases). Looked up from germline, CDR1 is ENHRY and CDR2 is SYGVKD. The CDR3 consists of 14 residues. V was trimmed by 4 bases and J by 1 base, leaving 10 bases between them.

This clonotype was detected a few times. The chain employs TRBV18 and TRBJ2-3; D is undetermined. V gave up 3 bases and J gave up 5 bases, with 6 bases separating them. The length of the CDR3 is 12 residues. Germline CDR1 and CDR2: KGHSH and LQKENI. This CDR3 reads CASSPTRDTQYF. CDR3 nucleotide sequence: TGTGCCAGCTCACCGACGAGAGATACGCAGTATTTT.

This clonotype came up many times. V gene TRBV11-1 combines with J gene TRBJ2-6; D is undetermined. Germline CDR1 and CDR2: SGHAT and FQDESV (reference sequence). V shed 7 bases and J shed 4 bases, with 11 bases lying between them. The CDR3 is 14 amino acids. Written as DNA, the CDR3 is TGTGCCAGCAACCTTTTGTTCGGGGCCAACGTCCTGACTTTC. It is translated as CASNLLFGANVLTF.

This clonotype has only one observation. A much larger clone is a single base away; this may be a read error. CDR3 nucleotide sequence: TGTACCAGCAGTTTATTAGCCCCCAGTGAGCAGTTCTTC. It codes for CTSSLLAPSEQFF. The rearrangement uses TRBV12-3 or TRBV12-4 and TRBJ2-1; D call uncertain. The CDR3 is 13 amino acids.

At least ten counts were recorded for this clonotype. J is TRBJ1-2 and V is TRBV3-1; D remains unclear. Trimming removed 3 bases at V and 7 bases at J, with 9 bases between. Germline assignment: CDR1 LGHDT and CDR2 YNNKEL (reference sequence). The CDR3 extends over 12 amino acids. CDR3 DNA: TGTGCCAGCAGCCAGGCCCGGTTTGGCTACACCTTC. It codes for CASSQARFGYTF.

This rearrangement joins TRBV10-2 to TRBJ2-7, with D possibly being TRBD1 or TRBD2 (7 bases each). Germline V gene data show CDR1 as WSHSY and CDR2 as SAAADI. V was trimmed by 3 bases and J by 9 bases, leaving 21 bases between them. The CDR3 runs to 15 residues. The CDR3, as DNA: TGCGCCAGCAGTGAAAGAAGCGGGACAGTCAACGGGCAGTACTTC. Residues: CASSERSGTVNGQYF.

This clonotype was detected many times. V usage is TRBV20-1 and J usage is TRBJ2-2; TRBD2 matches at 11 bases. CDR3 size: 15 residues. The germline gives CDR1 DFQATT, CDR2 SNEGSKA (reference sequence). Trimming took 4 bases from V and 0 from J; bases not matched to a gene: 1. CDR3 protein: CSAIAGGSNTGELFF. The CDR3 region has the DNA TGCAGTGCTATAGCGGGAGGGTCGAACACCGGGGAGCTGTTTTTT.

The chain recombines TRBV7-8 with TRBJ1-1, with D uncertain. CDR3 length: 13 amino acids. The V and J ends lost 8 bases and 11 bases respectively, with 21 bases between them. Germline values: CDR1 SGHVS, CDR2 FQNEAQ. CDR3 sequence reads: CASLILGSGSAFF. The CDR3 region has the DNA TGTGCCAGCTTAATCCTGGGGTCAGGTAGCGCTTTCTTT.

The genes are TRBV2 and TRBJ2-3; the match to TRBD1 covers 8 bases. Germline-derived CDR1 and CDR2 are SNHLY and FYNNEI. The J segment lost 1 base and the V segment lost 4 bases, leaving 4 bases of the junction unmatched. The CDR3 length is 15 residues. CDR3 DNA: TGTGCCAGCAGTGGGACAGGGAAGGGCACAGATACGCAGTATTTT. Its translation: CASSGTGKGTDTQYF.

The rearrangement joins TRBV20-1 to TRBJ1-6, with a weak D call TRBD1 (5 bases). Germline-derived CDR1 and CDR2 are DFQATT and SNEGSKA (reference sequence). With 0 bases removed from V and 10 bases from J, the gap between germline ends came to 16 bases. This CDR3 has 15 amino acids. The CDR3 loop is CSARDNRQGGSPLHF. The CDR3 coding sequence is TGCAGTGCTAGAGATAATAGGCAGGGAGGCTCACCCCTCCACTTT.

Points on this clonotype: This may come from a read error, since a much larger clone is one base off. In nucleotides, the CDR3 is TGTGCCATCAGACTTGGGGGGAACACTGGAGCTTTCTTT. Translation: CAIRLGGNTGAFF. This chain uses TRBV10-3 with TRBJ1-1; perhaps TRBD1 as D (5 bases). CDR3 length: 13 amino acids. Germline CDR1 reads ENHRY; CDR2 reads SYGVKD.

This clonotype was seen repeatedly, ten times or more. The rearrangement joins TRBV11-3 to TRBJ2-5, with TRBD2 identical over 16 bases. V trimming: 5 bases; J trimming: 5 bases; junction bases outside the gene matches: 8. The CDR3 is 17 residues long. Germline-derived CDR1 and CDR2 are SGHNT and YENEEA. The CDR3 DNA is TGTGCCAGCAGCCCGGGACTAGCGGGAGGGTTTGGGGAGACCCAGTACTTC. Translation gives CASSPGLAGGFGETQYF.

In this sample, this clonotype turned up a few times. J is TRBJ1-1 and V is TRBV15, with D unclear. Germline assignment: CDR1 LNHNV and CDR2 YYDKDF (reference sequence). CDR3 size: 12 residues. Trimming shortened V by 5 bases and J by 11 bases, and 15 bases separated the two germline ends. CDR3 coding DNA: TGTGCCACCAGCGGAACGGCAGGACCGGCTTTCTTT. It translates to CATSGTAGPAFF.

This clonotype was recorded at least ten times. The chain employs TRBV9 and TRBJ1-5; 7 bases align to TRBD1. CDR3 length: 14 residues. Germline V lookup: CDR1 SGDLS, CDR2 YYNGEE. With 4 bases clipped from V and 2 bases from J, the junction kept 3 bases outside the gene matches. CDR3 residues: CASSPDRGNQPQHF. The CDR3 DNA is TGTGCCAGCAGCCCCGACAGGGGCAATCAGCCCCAGCATTTT. Full variable domain (rest looked up from reference TRBV9 and TRBJ1-5): DSGVTQTPKHLITATGQRVTLRCSPRSGDLSVYWYQQSLDQGLQFLIQYYNGEERAKGNILERFSAQQFPDLHSELNLSSLELGDSALYFCASSPDRGNQPQHFGDGTRLSIL.

There are many counts of this clonotype. This chain links TRBV5-8 with TRBJ1-5; weak D call: TRBD1 (5 bases). The CDR3 sequence is 15 residues long. Looked up from germline, CDR1 is SGHTS and CDR2 is YDEGEE. V was trimmed by 1 base and J by 6 bases, leaving 14 bases between them. The CDR3 sequence is CASSLFDLGGQPQHF. The CDR3 DNA is TGTGCCAGCAGCTTGTTTGATTTGGGGGGTCAGCCCCAGCATTTT.

This clonotype was seen repeatedly, ten times or more. The V and J genes are TRBV7-2 and TRBJ1-1; D ambiguous. Per the germline V gene, CDR1 is SGHTA and CDR2 is FQGNSA. V was clipped by 4 bases and J by 1 base, with 7 bases between them. The CDR3 covers 13 residues. Here the CDR3 DNA reads TGTGCCAGCAGCTCGGGCCGGAACACTGAAGCTTTCTTT. Its protein is CASSSGRNTEAFF.

This clonotype occurred a few times. V and J are TRBV12-3 or TRBV12-4 and TRBJ2-7, with D possibly called TRBD1 or TRBD2 (5 bases each). Trimming removed 0 bases from V and 6 bases from J, with 9 bases in between. The CDR3 has 13 residues. CDR3 DNA sequence: TGTGCCAGCAGTTTAGCGCAGAGGGGCGAGCAGTACTTC. Its translation is CASSLAQRGEQYF.

The CDR3 DNA sequence: TGTGCCAGCAGCTCCCGGGATAGGAATCAGCCCCAGCATTTT. Amino acid sequence: CASSSRDRNQPQHF. The rearrangement uses TRBV7-8 and TRBJ1-5; no definite D call. This CDR3 is 14 amino acids long. Germline loops: CDR1 SGHVS, CDR2 FQNEAQ. V shed 4 bases and J shed 4 bases, with 11 bases lying between them.

V and J are TRBV7-8 and TRBJ2-1, with D perhaps assigned TRBD1 or TRBD2 (5 bases each). This CDR3 is 15 amino acids long. Looked up from germline, CDR1 is SGHVS and CDR2 is FQNEAQ. Trimming removed 6 bases at V and 3 bases at J, with 15 bases between. The CDR3 DNA reads TGTGCCAGCAGTCGTGAGTTGGGGGTCTACAATGAGCAGTTCTTC. It is translated as CASSRELGVYNEQFF.

The rearrangement links TRBV4-1 to TRBJ2-3, with 8 bases that match TRBD1. Trimming took 2 bases from V and 4 from J; bases not matched to a gene: 11. CDR1 and CDR2 (germline): MGHRA, YSYEKL. This CDR3 has 17 amino acids. The DNA of the CDR3 is TGCGCCAGCAGCCAACAAACAGGGGGTGTTTGGTCAGATACGCAGTATTTT. Protein sequence: CASSQQTGGVWSDTQYF.

The chain recombines TRBV2 with TRBJ1-2, with TRBD1 identical over 8 bases. Trimming took 6 bases from V and 2 from J; bases not matched to a gene: 2. This CDR3 contains 13 residues. CDR1 SNHLY and CDR2 FYNNEI come from the germline V gene. CDR3 loop: CASSTGGNYGYTF. The CDR3 region has the DNA TGTGCCAGCAGCACAGGGGGGAACTATGGCTACACCTTC.

This clonotype was seen at least ten times. This sequence joins TRBV7-8 and TRBJ2-6; 15 bases line up with TRBD2. This CDR3 is 18 amino acids long. J lost 1 base, V lost 6 bases, and 4 bases had no gene match. CDR1 is SGHVS and CDR2 is FQNEAQ in the germline V gene. CDR3 amino acids: CASSAGLAGGSGANVLTF. As DNA, the CDR3 is TGTGCCAGCAGTGCCGGACTAGCGGGAGGGTCTGGGGCCAACGTCCTGACTTTC.

This clonotype occurred a few times. This may stem from a read error, because a much larger clone lies one nucleotide away. This chain links TRBV7-2 with TRBJ2-7; 8 bases line up with TRBD2. The germline CDR1 and CDR2 sequences are SGHTA and FQGNSA. The CDR3 has 14 residues. The CDR3 region has the DNA TGTGCCAGCAGCTTAGGGACTAGCAACTACGAGCAGCACTTC. Its protein product is CASSLGTSNYEQHF.